A single sample gave rise to the 3 T cell receptor beta chains below, sequenced in a study of blood T cell repertoires in COVID-19. Clones were sequenced by immunoSEQ multiplex PCR, and TCRdb holds only the in-frame ones, with some missing. Among about 94,000 clones listed, approximately 80% were seen once. The specimen sequenced was peripheral blood. The source of these receptors is a human donor in a cohort sampled during active COVID-19.

The chain has TRBV11-3 and TRBJ2-7; D may be TRBD1 (6 bases). The length of the CDR3 is 12 residues. V was shortened by 11 bases and J by 2 bases, with 13 bases between the two germline ends. Looked up from germline, CDR1 is SGHNT and CDR2 is YENEEA. CDR3 amino acids: CASREGAYEQYF. The CDR3, as DNA: TGTGCCTCCCGAGAGGGGGCCTACGAGCAGTACTTC.

The chain links TRBV27 to TRBJ2-7, with 7 positions matching TRBD1. This CDR3 spans 16 amino acids. CDR1 is MNHEY and CDR2 is SMNVEV in the germline V gene (reference sequence). Trimming removed 4 bases from V and 4 bases from J; junction bases left unmatched: 13. CDR3 region: CASSSRQTGRAYEQYF. The CDR3 region has the DNA TGTGCCAGCAGTTCCCGCCAGACAGGGAGAGCTTACGAGCAGTACTTC.

The chain carries TRBV18 and TRBJ1-5, with TRBD1 as a possible D gene (5 bases). V gave up 5 bases and J gave up 6 bases, with 20 bases separating them. This CDR3 has 16 residues. Germline V CDR1 and CDR2: KGHSH, LQKENI. The CDR3 region has the DNA TGTGCCAGCTCAGCCCGACAGATTCCATCGGGTCAGCCCCAGCATTTT. This translates into CASSARQIPSGQPQHF.